This TCR beta chain originates from a study of cytomegalovirus exposure and HLA in healthy donors. This PCR relied on a set of 60 Vbeta primers and 13 Jbeta primers. The protocol was immunoSEQ multiplex PCR, while the TCRdb copy is restricted to in-frame clones and leaves out a portion. The sample data list 87,000 or so clones. Worth noting for this clone: No antigen is known for it. A junction end diverges from the germline sequence, so it may reflect a read error.

Per the germline V gene, CDR1 is GTSNPN and CDR2 is SVGIG (reference sequence). The length of the CDR3 is 13 residues. Study-wide points: Researchers reported in a later analysis that a missense DCLRE1C variant was tied to TCR beta V- and J-gene trimming. The presence/absence work took it that sequencing depth was about the same across donors. Later work found most CMV-associated TCR beta chains apparently HLA-restricted.

This TCR was recovered from a man aged 50-59 years in good health and CMV-seropositive. Sequencing input: PBMCs. This chain links TRBV30 with TRBJ2-1, with 10 bases matching TRBD2. The CDR3 reads CAWRLAGANEQFF. As DNA, the CDR3 is TGTGCTTGGAGGCTAGCGGGGGCCAATGAGCAGTTCTTC.